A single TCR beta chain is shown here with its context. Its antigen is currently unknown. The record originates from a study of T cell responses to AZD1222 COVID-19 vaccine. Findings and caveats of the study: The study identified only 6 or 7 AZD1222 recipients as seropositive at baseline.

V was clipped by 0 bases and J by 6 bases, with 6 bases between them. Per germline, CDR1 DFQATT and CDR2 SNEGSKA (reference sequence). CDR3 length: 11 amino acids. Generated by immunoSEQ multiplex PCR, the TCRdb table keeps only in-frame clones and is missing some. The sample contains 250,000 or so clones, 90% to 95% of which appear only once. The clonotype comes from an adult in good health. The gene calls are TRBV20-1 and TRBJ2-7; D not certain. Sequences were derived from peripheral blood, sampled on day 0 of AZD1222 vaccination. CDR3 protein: CSAREDTEQYF. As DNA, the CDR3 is TGCAGTGCTAGAGAAGACACCGAGCAGTACTTC.